This TCR beta chain came from a study of shared clonotypes between healthy human individuals. TCRdb's copy holds only in-frame clones and misses some; the assay was immunoSEQ multiplex PCR. The table has about 2.4 million clones, around nine tenths seen once. CDR1 is SGHTA, CDR2 FQGNSA, per germline. V trimming: 2 bases; J trimming: 8 bases; junction bases outside the gene matches: 12. The CDR3 has 19 amino acids. The TCR sequence derives from a young man in good health. The chain has TRBV7-2 and TRBJ2-1, with 16 bases lining up with TRBD2. Sequencing was done on a sample of naive CD4+ T cells sorted from blood. As to subset: CD45RA+ positively selected. The CDR3 DNA reads TGTGCCAGCAGCTTACCGGGACTAGCGGGAGGGTCGGGTTACGATGAGCAGTTCTTC. This translates into CASSLPGLAGGSGYDEQFF. Full variable domain (outside the CDR3, taken from reference TRBV7-2 and TRBJ2-1): GAGVSQSPSNKVTEKGKDVELRCDPISGHTALYWYRQSLGQGLEFLIYFQGNSAPDKSGLPSDRFSAERTGGSVSTLTIQRTQQEDSAVYLCASSLPGLAGGSGYDEQFFGPGTRLTVL.